This passage covers 9 T cell receptor beta chains from one sample sequenced in a study of blood T cell repertoires in COVID-19. TCRdb keeps only in-frame clones here, not all; method: immunoSEQ multiplex PCR. Found here are fewer than 200,000 clones, almost 80% of them singletons; the top ten hold approximately 26%. Sequencing was done on a sample of peripheral blood. The receptors come from a woman aged 70-85 years with acute or convalescent COVID-19.

This rearrangement joins TRBV27 to TRBJ2-3; 8 positions match TRBD1. V was pared by 5 bases and J by 2 bases, with 9 bases of the junction left unmatched. The germline V gene encodes CDR1 MNHEY and CDR2 SMNVEV (reference sequence). CDR3 length: 16 residues. CDR3 loop: CASSRDAGGFTDTQYF. CDR3 bases: TGTGCCAGCAGTCGAGACGCAGGGGGCTTCACAGATACGCAGTATTTT.

This chain joins TRBV7-3 and TRBJ2-3; 14 bases match TRBD2. The CDR3 loop spans 15 amino acids. Trimming took 4 bases from V and 8 from J; bases not matched to a gene: 5. From germline, CDR1 is SGHTA and CDR2 FQGTGA. The CDR3: CASSSGTSGSSTQYF. The CDR3 DNA reads as TGTGCCAGCAGCTCCGGGACTAGCGGGAGCAGTACGCAGTATTTT.

The rearrangement links TRBV24-1 to TRBJ2-1; 13 bases are a match to TRBD2. This CDR3 is built from 18 residues. The germline gives CDR1 KGHDR, CDR2 SFDVKD. Germline trimming cut 3 bases from V and 6 bases from J; bases unmatched to any gene: 10. The CDR3 DNA reads as TGTGCCACCAGTGATGTGGGGGGACTAGCGGGGAGCCCCAATGAGCAGTTCTTC. Its protein is CATSDVGGLAGSPNEQFF.

This clone appeared once. The J gene is TRBJ2-2, the V gene TRBV14; TRBD2 matches at 13 bases. The CDR3 contains 16 residues. The germline gives CDR1 SGHDN, CDR2 FVKESK. With 2 bases clipped from V and 9 bases from J, the junction kept 6 bases outside the gene matches. The CDR3 sequence: CASSQSGLAGTRELFF. CDR3 bases: TGTGCCAGCAGCCAATCGGGACTAGCGGGAACTAGGGAGCTGTTTTTT.

The CDR3 sequence is CASSSSHSSGYTF. DNA for the CDR3: TGTGCCAGCAGCTCCTCCCACAGCTCTGGCTACACCTTC. The chain couples TRBV5-6 to TRBJ1-2; D is undetermined. The CDR3 is 13 residues long. The V gene's germline CDR1 is SGHDT and CDR2 YYEEEE. The V gene lost 3 bases and the J gene lost 7 bases, with 13 bases spanning the gap.

V usage is TRBV14 and J usage is TRBJ2-7, with TRBD2 matching over 7 bases. The germline gives CDR1 SGHDN, CDR2 FVKESK. The V gene end was trimmed by 5 bases and the J gene end by 2 bases; junction bases not matched to a gene: 9. There are 15 residues in the CDR3. This CDR3 reads CASSYGRGGAYEQYF. The CDR3 DNA sequence: TGTGCCAGCAGCTATGGGCGGGGAGGGGCCTACGAGCAGTACTTC.

On this clone: Germline is not matched at one junction end, which may reflect a read error. The gene calls are TRBV2 and TRBJ2-1, with D maybe TRBD1 (5 bases). In germline, CDR1 is SNHLY, CDR2 FYNNEI. There are 13 residues in the CDR3. The CDR3 loop reads CASSEVRVGEQFF. CDR3 nucleotides: TGTGCCAGCAGCGAAGTCAGGGTTGGGGAGCAGTTCTTC.

V and J are TRBV14 and TRBJ2-2; no clear D. CDR1 and CDR2 (germline): SGHDN, FVKESK. Trimming left V 4 bases short and J 4 bases short, with 7 bases between. This CDR3 contains 13 residues. CDR3 residues: CASSPLSTGELFF. For the CDR3, the DNA is TGTGCCAGCAGCCCTTTATCCACCGGGGAGCTGTTTTTT. Combining the CDR3 with reference TRBV14 and TRBJ2-2 gives the whole variable domain EAGVTQFPSHSVIEKGQTVTLRCDPISGHDNLYWYRRVMGKEIKFLLHFVKESKQDESGMPNNRFLAERTGGTYSTLKVQPAELEDSGVYFCASSPLSTGELFFGEGSRLTVL.

V gene TRBV5-4 combines with J gene TRBJ2-2, with TRBD1 identical over 9 bases. CDR1 and CDR2 from the germline V gene are SGHNT and YYREEE (reference sequence). Losses at the gene ends were 4 bases for V and 4 bases for J; bases not matched to a gene: 11. The CDR3 is 17 amino acids. The CDR3 spells CASSRPGQGLSTGELFF. The DNA for the CDR3 is TGTGCCAGCAGCCGTCCGGGACAGGGCTTGAGCACCGGGGAGCTGTTTTTT.